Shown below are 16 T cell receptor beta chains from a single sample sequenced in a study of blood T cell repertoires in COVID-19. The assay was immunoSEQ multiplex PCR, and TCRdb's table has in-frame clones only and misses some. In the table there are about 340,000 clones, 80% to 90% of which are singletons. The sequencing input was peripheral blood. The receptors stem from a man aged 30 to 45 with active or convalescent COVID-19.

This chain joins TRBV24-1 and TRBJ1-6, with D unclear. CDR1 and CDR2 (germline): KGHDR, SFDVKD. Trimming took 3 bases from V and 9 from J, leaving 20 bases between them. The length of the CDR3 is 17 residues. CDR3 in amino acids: CATSDLLPPPEGSPLHF. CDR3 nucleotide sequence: TGTGCCACCAGTGATCTATTACCCCCTCCCGAGGGTTCACCCCTCCACTTT.

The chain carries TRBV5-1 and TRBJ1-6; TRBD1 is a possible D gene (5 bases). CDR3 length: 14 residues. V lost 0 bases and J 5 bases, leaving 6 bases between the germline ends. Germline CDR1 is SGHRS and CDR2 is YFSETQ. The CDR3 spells CASSLDRNNSPLHF. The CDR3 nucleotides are TGCGCCAGCAGCTTGGACAGGAATAATTCACCCCTCCACTTT.

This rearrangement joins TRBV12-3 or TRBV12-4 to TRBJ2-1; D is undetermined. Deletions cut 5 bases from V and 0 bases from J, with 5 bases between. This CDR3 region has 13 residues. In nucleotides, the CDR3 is TGTGCCAGCAGTACAGACTCCTACAATGAGCAGTTCTTC. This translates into CASSTDSYNEQFF.

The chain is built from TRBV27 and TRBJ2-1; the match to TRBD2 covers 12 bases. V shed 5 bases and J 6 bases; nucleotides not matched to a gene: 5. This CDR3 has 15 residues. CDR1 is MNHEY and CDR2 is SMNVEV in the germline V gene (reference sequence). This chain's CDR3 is CASSVLAGGFNEQFF. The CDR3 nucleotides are TGTGCCAGCAGTGTACTAGCGGGAGGTTTCAATGAGCAGTTCTTC.

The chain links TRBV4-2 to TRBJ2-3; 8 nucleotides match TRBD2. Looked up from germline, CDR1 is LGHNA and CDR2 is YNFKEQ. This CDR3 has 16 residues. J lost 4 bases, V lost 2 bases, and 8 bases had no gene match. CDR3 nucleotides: TGTGCCAGCAGCCAATTGGGACGGGAGGGAGCAGATACGCAGTATTTT. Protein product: CASSQLGREGADTQYF.

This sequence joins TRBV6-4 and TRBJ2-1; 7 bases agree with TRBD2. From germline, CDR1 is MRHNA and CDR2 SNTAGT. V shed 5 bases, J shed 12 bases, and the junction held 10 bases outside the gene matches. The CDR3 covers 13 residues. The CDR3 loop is CASSPTSAAGQFF. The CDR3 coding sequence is TGTGCCAGCAGTCCCACTAGCGCCGCCGGGCAGTTCTTC.

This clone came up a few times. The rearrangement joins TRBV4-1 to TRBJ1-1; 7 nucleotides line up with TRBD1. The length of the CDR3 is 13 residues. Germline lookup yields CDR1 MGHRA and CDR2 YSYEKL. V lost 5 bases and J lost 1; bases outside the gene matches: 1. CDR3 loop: CASSWDRNTEAFF. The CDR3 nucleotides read TGCGCCAGCAGCTGGGACAGGAACACTGAAGCTTTCTTT.

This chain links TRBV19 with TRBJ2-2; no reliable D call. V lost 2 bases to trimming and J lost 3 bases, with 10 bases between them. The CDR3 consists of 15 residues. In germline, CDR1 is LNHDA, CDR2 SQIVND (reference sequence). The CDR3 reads CASSISDSYTGELFF. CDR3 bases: TGTGCCAGTAGTATAAGCGATTCGTACACCGGGGAGCTGTTTTTT.

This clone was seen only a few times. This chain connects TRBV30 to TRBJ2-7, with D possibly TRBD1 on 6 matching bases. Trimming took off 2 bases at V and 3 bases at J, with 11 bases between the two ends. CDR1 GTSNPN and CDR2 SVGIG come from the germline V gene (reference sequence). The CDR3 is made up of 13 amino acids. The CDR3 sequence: CAWSTGTIYEQYF. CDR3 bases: TGTGCCTGGAGTACCGGGACAATCTACGAGCAGTACTTC.

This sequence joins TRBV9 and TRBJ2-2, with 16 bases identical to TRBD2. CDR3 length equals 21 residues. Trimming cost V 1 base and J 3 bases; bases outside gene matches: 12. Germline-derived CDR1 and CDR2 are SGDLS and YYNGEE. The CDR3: CASSVRTPGLAGGDYTGELFF. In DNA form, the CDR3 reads TGTGCCAGCAGCGTACGTACTCCGGGACTAGCGGGAGGGGACTACACCGGGGAGCTGTTTTTT.

CDR3 coding DNA: TGTGCCACCAGCAGGGAGGGCCACCATGAGCAGTTCTTC. Translation gives CATSREGHHEQFF. The V gene is TRBV24-1, the J gene TRBJ2-1; TRBD2 matches 7 bases. The V gene's germline CDR1 is KGHDR and CDR2 SFDVKD. The CDR3 length is 13 residues. The V segment lost 7 bases and the J segment 8 bases; nucleotides outside the gene matches: 7.

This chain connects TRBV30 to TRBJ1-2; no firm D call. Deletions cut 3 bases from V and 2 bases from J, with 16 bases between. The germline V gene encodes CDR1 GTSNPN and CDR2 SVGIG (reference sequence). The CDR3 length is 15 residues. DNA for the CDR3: TGTGCCTGGAGGGTTTTTACAGCTGTCAACTATGGCTACACCTTC. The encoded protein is CAWRVFTAVNYGYTF.

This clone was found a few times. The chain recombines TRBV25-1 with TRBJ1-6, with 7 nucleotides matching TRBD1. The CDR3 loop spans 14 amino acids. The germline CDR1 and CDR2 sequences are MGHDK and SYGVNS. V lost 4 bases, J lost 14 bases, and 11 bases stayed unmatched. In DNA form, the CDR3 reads TGTGCCAGCAGTGGGGACAGCCAAAATATGGCCCTCCACTTT. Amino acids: CASSGDSQNMALHF. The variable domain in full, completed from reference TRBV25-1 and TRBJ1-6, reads EADIYQTPRYLVIGTGKKITLECSQTMGHDKMYWYQQDPGMELHLIHYSYGVNSTEKGDLSSESTVSRIRTEHFPLTLESARPSHTSQYLCASSGDSQNMALHFGNGTRLTVT.

The CDR3: CASSYSLLGGRNEQFF. CDR3 coding DNA: TGTGCCAGCAGTTATTCGTTACTAGGGGGTAGAAATGAGCAGTTCTTC. This chain uses TRBV6-5 with TRBJ2-1; D perhaps matches TRBD1 (6 bases). V lost 3 bases, J lost 7 bases, and 19 bases lay in between. CDR3 length: 16 residues. Per germline, CDR1 MNHEY and CDR2 SVGAGI.

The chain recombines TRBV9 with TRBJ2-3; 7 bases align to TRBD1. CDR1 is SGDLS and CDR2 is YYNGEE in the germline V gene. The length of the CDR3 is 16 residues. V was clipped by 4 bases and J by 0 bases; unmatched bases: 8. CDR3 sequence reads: CASSLRTGTSTDTQYF. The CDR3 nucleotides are TGTGCCAGCAGCCTAAGGACAGGTACTAGCACAGATACGCAGTATTTT.

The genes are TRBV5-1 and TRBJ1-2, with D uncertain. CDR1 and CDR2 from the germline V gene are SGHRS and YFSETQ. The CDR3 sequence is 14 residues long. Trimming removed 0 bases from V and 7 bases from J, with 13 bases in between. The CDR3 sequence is CASSLGARETGYTF. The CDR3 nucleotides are TGCGCCAGCAGCTTGGGGGCGCGGGAAACTGGCTACACCTTC.